This TCR beta chain derives from a study of read filtering for tumor transcriptome and immune sequencing. This clonotype appeared many times. The library was built from about 400 ng RNA with molecular barcoded adaptors for alpha/delta and beta/gamma chains. TCRdb called the reads again in MiXCR, with one record for every CDR3 protein. The sample lists tens of thousands of distinct CDR3 sequences, less than 25% occurring once. The CDR3 runs 13 residues. Trimming took off 6 bases at V and 0 bases at J, with 3 bases between the two ends. Germline V CDR1 and CDR2: MNHEY, SMNVEV (reference sequence). This TCR was sampled from a donor at least 40 years old with multiple myeloma. Sequencing was performed on a population of CD138-negative cells sorted from bone marrow. The genes are TRBV27 and TRBJ2-6, with D uncertain. In DNA form, the CDR3 reads TGTGCCAGCAGGAGCTCTGGGGCCAACGTCCTGACTTTC. Protein product: CASRSSGANVLTF.